These 4 T cell receptor beta chains came from one sample sequenced in a study of control samples from healthy donors and cancer patients. Only in-frame clones appear in the TCRdb table, and some are missing; sequencing was by immunoSEQ multiplex PCR. The sample includes under 85,000 clones, roughly 94% seen only once; the top ten take approximately 6%. The sample consisted of blood. These receptors were taken from a woman between 40 and 55 years old in good health.

This clone has a single count. The gene calls are TRBV15 and TRBJ2-2, with 10 nucleotides matching TRBD2. J gave up 7 bases and V 1 base, and 9 bases lay outside the gene matches. CDR1 LNHNV and CDR2 YYDKDF come from the germline V gene (reference sequence). The CDR3 length is 17 residues. CDR3 in amino acids: CATSRGPSGSVYGELFF. CDR3 in DNA: TGTGCCACCAGCAGAGGTCCTAGCGGGAGTGTGTACGGGGAGCTGTTTTTT.

DNA of the CDR3: TGTGCCAGCAGTCGGGACGGGAACTACAATGAGCAGTTCTTC. It translates to CASSRDGNYNEQFF. J is TRBJ2-1 and V is TRBV2; D is possibly TRBD1 or TRBD2 (5 bases each). This CDR3 is built from 14 residues. V was cut by 5 bases and J by 3 bases, with 11 bases left in between. Germline loops: CDR1 SNHLY, CDR2 FYNNEI.

CDR3: CASSFQVSGNTIYF. CDR3 DNA: TGTGCCAGCAGCTTCCAGGTCTCTGGAAACACCATATATTTT. The V call is TRBV5-8, the J call TRBJ1-3, with unresolved D. The CDR3 runs 14 residues. Between the trimmed V and J ends, which lost 2 bases and 0 bases, there was a span of 6 bases. Germline-derived CDR1 and CDR2 are SGHTS and YDEGEE.

The chain combines TRBV24-1 with TRBJ1-3; D unresolved. The CDR3 length is 13 residues. CDR1 is KGHDR and CDR2 is SFDVKD in the germline V gene. With 2 bases removed from V and 4 bases from J, the gap between germline ends came to 5 bases. In nucleotides, the CDR3 is TGTGCCACCAGTGATTCCCCCGGAAACACCATATATTTT. As protein: CATSDSPGNTIYF.